This T cell receptor beta chain is drawn from a study of T cells in localized non-small cell lung cancer. Study-level findings and limits: There was an association of higher blood T cell density with longer overall survival. Without multi-region sequencing, intratumor heterogeneity could not be excluded.

Worth noting for this clone: Its antigen is not identified.

This CDR3 has 12 amino acids. Germline V gives CDR1 SEHNR, CDR2 FQNEAQ (reference sequence). V was pared by 4 bases and J by 6 bases, with 9 bases between. The protocol was immunoSEQ multiplex PCR, while the TCRdb copy is restricted to in-frame clones and leaves out a portion. The profile covers around 41,000 clones, with almost 90% appearing a single time and around 2.5% taken by the ten largest. This TCR came from a female donor older than 55 with stage I squamous cell lung carcinoma. The source was peripheral blood, collected before any cancer treatment. The chain couples TRBV7-9 to TRBJ1-2; no firm D call. The CDR3 loop reads CASSWEANGYTF. The DNA for the CDR3 is TGTGCCAGCAGCTGGGAAGCTAATGGCTACACCTTC.